This paragraph covers one TCR beta chain sequence. CD8+ and CD4+ T cells taken from blood had their TCR beta sequenced. An amount of RNA that ranged from roughly 0.45 to 1 ug was reverse transcribed with random hexamers. immunoSEQ multiplex PCR amplified TCR beta CDR3 across 54 Vbeta, 13 Jbeta. MiXCR, applied by TCRdb to the immunoSEQ multiplex PCR reads, yields one record per CDR3 protein. The repertoire holds about 210,000 distinct CDR3 sequences, 95% seen once, with approximately 0.1% in the top ten. This specimen belongs to a study of CD8 T cells in Susac syndrome. V gave up 3 bases and J gave up 3 bases, with 9 bases separating them. Germline values: CDR1 DFQATT, CDR2 SNEGSKA (reference sequence). This CDR3 contains 12 residues.

This chain joins TRBV20-1 and TRBJ2-7, with D uncertain. The sequenced material came from CD4+ T cells from PBMCs. The source is a human donor in good health. CDR3 nucleotide sequence: TGCAGTGCTAGTAACCGAAACTACGAGCAGTACTTC. This encodes CSASNRNYEQYF.